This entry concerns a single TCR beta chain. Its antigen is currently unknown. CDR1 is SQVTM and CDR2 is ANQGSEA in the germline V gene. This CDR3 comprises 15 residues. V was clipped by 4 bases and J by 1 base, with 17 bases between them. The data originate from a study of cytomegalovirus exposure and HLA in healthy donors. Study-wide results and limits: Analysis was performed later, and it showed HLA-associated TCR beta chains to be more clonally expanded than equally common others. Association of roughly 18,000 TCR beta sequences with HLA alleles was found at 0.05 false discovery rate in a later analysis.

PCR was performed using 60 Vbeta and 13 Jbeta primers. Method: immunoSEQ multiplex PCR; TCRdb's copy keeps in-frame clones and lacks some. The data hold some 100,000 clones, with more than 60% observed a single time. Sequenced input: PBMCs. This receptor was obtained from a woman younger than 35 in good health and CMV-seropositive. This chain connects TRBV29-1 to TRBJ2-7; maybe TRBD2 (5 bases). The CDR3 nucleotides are TGCAGCGTTGCGGTCCAGCGGACTTTATCCTACGAGCAGTACTTC. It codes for CSVAVQRTLSYEQYF.